Many counts were recorded for the clone carrying this TCR beta chain. The antigen is not known. The V and J ends lost 6 bases and 4 bases respectively, with 12 bases between them. The CDR3 spans 13 residues. The data belong to a study of blood T cells in healthy people across ages. Study results and caveats: Researchers judged that diversity estimates from one million T cells fell short of true values. Samples with more naive T cells showed higher observed beta diversity. Because donor CMV status was unknown, expanded clonotype changes were possibly confounded.

A minimum of 7 million PBMCs was isolated per sample. A J-beta primer mix and a sample-barcoded 5' primer were used in a second PCR of roughly 7 to 12 cycles. TCRdb used MiXCR to reprocess the 5' RACE reads, holding one entry per CDR3 protein. The repertoire holds about 650,000 distinct CDR3 sequences, with about 30% as singletons. The specimen was blood. The origin of this receptor is a woman aged 80 or older in good health. The chain joins TRBV12-3 or TRBV12-4 to TRBJ1-2; D is possibly TRBD1 (5 bases). The CDR3 sequence is CASSLGGPYGYTF. The CDR3 DNA is TGTGCCAGCAGCCTCGGGGGTCCCTATGGCTACACCTTC.